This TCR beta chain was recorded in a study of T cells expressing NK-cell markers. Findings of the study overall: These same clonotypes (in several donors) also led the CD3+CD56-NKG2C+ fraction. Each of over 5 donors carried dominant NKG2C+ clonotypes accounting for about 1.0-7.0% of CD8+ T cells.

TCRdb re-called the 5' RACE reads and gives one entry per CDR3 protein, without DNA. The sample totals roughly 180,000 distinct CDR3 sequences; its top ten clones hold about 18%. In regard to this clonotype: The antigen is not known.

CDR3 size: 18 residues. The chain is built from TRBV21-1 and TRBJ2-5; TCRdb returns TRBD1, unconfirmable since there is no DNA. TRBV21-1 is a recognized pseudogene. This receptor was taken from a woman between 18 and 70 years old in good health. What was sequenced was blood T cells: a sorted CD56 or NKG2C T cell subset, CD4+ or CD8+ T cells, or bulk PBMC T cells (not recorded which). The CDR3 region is CASSKKIADSSLVGTQYF.